The 14 T cell receptor beta chains in this list originate from one sample, sequenced in a study of beta chain features in type 1 diabetes (dated by TCRdb to 2017 to 2018). Overall results and qualifications from the work: In all four CD4+ subsets, TCRB CDR3 length was moderately but significantly shorter in type 1 diabetes patients.

Library preparation employed the immunoSEQ multiplex PCR assay. The entire amount of isolated RNA was reverse transcribed using the High Capacity cDNA Reverse Transcription Kit, so the sequenced TCRB transcripts were expressed ones. Held by TCRdb, this immuneACCESS table contains in-frame sequences only and omits some clones. Under half of the omission traces to an unresolved V gene where checked; the cause of the rest is unknown. This sample is represented by under 300,000 clones; about a tenth of them were singletons. The ten largest make up around 0.017% of the sample. The antigens of these receptors remain unknown. Sequenced: naive CD4+ T cells from blood. Taken with the paper, the label for cell subset or site translates to: true naive CD4+ T cells. These receptors came from a man in his thirties or forties with type 1 diabetes.

This clone was counted a few times. The chain has TRBV28 and TRBJ2-2, with D tentatively TRBD1 (6 bases). Per germline, CDR1 MDHEN and CDR2 SYDVKM. The V gene lost 5 bases and the J gene lost 0 bases, with 19 bases spanning the gap. The length of the CDR3 is 18 residues. Here the CDR3 DNA reads TGTGCCAGCAGTGATCTTCCGGGACACCAAACGAACACCGGGGAGCTGTTTTTT. It encodes CASSDLPGHQTNTGELFF.

This clone has more than one count but fewer than ten. This chain joins TRBV6-1 and TRBJ2-5; 7 bases agree with TRBD1. The CDR3 is 14 amino acids. CDR1 and CDR2 (germline): MNHNS, SASEGT. Trimming took 7 bases from V and 2 from J; bases not matched to a gene: 7. CDR3 bases: TGTGCCAGCAACGTACGGGACAGACAAGAGACCCAGTACTTC. Translated: CASNVRDRQETQYF.

The V gene is TRBV2, the J gene TRBJ2-3; 7 bases align to TRBD2. The CDR3 is 16 residues long. Looked up from germline, CDR1 is SNHLY and CDR2 is FYNNEI. Trimming at V came to 5 bases and at J to 0 bases, leaving 8 bases not matched to a gene. The CDR3 DNA follows: TGTGCCAGCAGTTACCCTAGCGGCATTAGCACAGATACGCAGTATTTT. Its protein product is CASSYPSGISTDTQYF.

This chain connects TRBV4-2 to TRBJ2-6; D call uncertain. V lost 0 bases to trimming and J lost 0 bases, with 9 bases between them. The length of the CDR3 is 17 residues. CDR1 and CDR2 from the germline V gene are LGHNA and YNFKEQ. This CDR3 reads CASSQDLESSGANVLTF. The DNA for the CDR3 is TGTGCCAGCAGCCAAGATCTAGAGAGCTCTGGGGCCAACGTCCTGACTTTC.

This clone has just a few counts. The rearrangement uses TRBV9 and TRBJ2-3; TRBD1 might be the D (6 bases). This CDR3 has 15 residues. CDR1 and CDR2 from the germline V gene are SGDLS and YYNGEE. V was clipped by 2 bases and J by 4 bases, with 14 bases between them. This CDR3 reads CASSVTGHRPDTQYF. The CDR3 nucleotides are TGTGCCAGCAGCGTGACGGGACACCGCCCAGATACGCAGTATTTT.

The rearrangement joins TRBV7-2 to TRBJ2-7, with 8 positions matching TRBD2. Trimming took 6 bases from V and 1 from J; bases not matched to a gene: 5. The CDR3 contains 14 residues. CDR1 is SGHTA, CDR2 FQGNSA, per germline. The CDR3 sequence is CASSQTGGSYEQYF. In DNA, the CDR3 is TGTGCCAGCAGTCAAACGGGGGGGTCCTACGAGCAGTACTTC.

The chain carries TRBV6-5 and TRBJ2-1; weak D call: TRBD2 (6 bases). The CDR3 loop spans 15 amino acids. V lost 0 bases and J lost 10, with 16 bases in between. Germline loops: CDR1 MNHEY, CDR2 SVGAGI. The CDR3 DNA reads as TGTGCCAGCAGTTACTCCGGGGGATCCTTCAGGGAGCAGTTCTTC. Translation: CASSYSGGSFREQFF.

The chain employs TRBV27 and TRBJ2-1, with TRBD1 matching over 8 bases. This CDR3 has 16 residues. V lost 5 bases, J lost 0 bases, and 6 bases stayed unmatched. Germline V gene lookup returns CDR1 MNHEY and CDR2 SMNVEV (reference sequence). The CDR3 loop reads CASSGDRPSSYNEQFF. In DNA, the CDR3 is TGTGCCAGCAGTGGGGACAGGCCAAGCTCCTACAATGAGCAGTTCTTC.

This clone showed up just a few times. The V and J genes are TRBV11-1 and TRBJ2-2; a possible D gene is TRBD2 (5 bases). Trimming took 8 bases from V and 1 from J, leaving 11 bases between them. The CDR3 spans 14 residues. Germline-derived CDR1 and CDR2 are SGHAT and FQDESV (reference sequence). CDR3 residues: CASRLTRNTGELFF. CDR3 sequence (DNA): TGTGCCAGCCGCCTAACTAGGAACACCGGGGAGCTGTTTTTT.

This clone showed up just a few times. The chain recombines TRBV5-8 with TRBJ1-3, with 7 bases matching TRBD1. Trimming removed 2 bases from V and 2 bases from J; junction bases left unmatched: 4. The CDR3 contains 15 residues. Germline V lookup: CDR1 SGHTS, CDR2 YDEGEE. CDR3 region: CASSFSGTAGNTIYF. CDR3 sequence (DNA): TGTGCCAGCAGCTTTTCCGGGACAGCTGGAAACACCATATATTTT.

This clone was counted between two and nine times. V usage is TRBV2 and J usage is TRBJ2-7; 8 bases are a match to TRBD2. With 5 bases clipped from V and 12 bases from J, the junction kept 12 bases outside the gene matches. The CDR3 totals 13 residues. Germline loops: CDR1 SNHLY, CDR2 FYNNEI. CDR3 DNA: TGTGCCAGCAGTTCAGAGAAGCGGGGGATGGCGTACTTC. Translating gives CASSSEKRGMAYF.

On this clone: The germline gene is not matched at one end of the junction; a read error may be the cause. The rearrangement links TRBV7-7 to TRBJ2-5; D is possibly TRBD2 (6 bases). The CDR3 is 15 residues long. The germline gives CDR1 SSHAT, CDR2 FNYEAQ (reference sequence). CDR3 sequence: CASSGGTSLGETQYF. The CDR3 DNA follows: TGTGCTAGCAGCGGCGGGACCTCGTTGGGGGAGACCCAGTACTTC.

In this sample, this clone turned up a few times. The junction departs from germline at one end; a sequencing error may be responsible. The chain joins TRBV7-7 to TRBJ1-2; 7 bases are a match to TRBD1. CDR3 length: 14 amino acids. Per the germline V gene, CDR1 is SSHAT and CDR2 is FNYEAQ (reference sequence). This chain's CDR3 is CASSRLGQGDFLTF. The CDR3 coding sequence is TGTGCTAGCAGCCGCCTCGGGCAGGGGGACTTCTTAACCTTC.

The V and J genes are TRBV7-9 and TRBJ2-5, with a tentative D call TRBD1 (6 bases). The last part of the DNA fits TRBJ2-7 better; the J call may be wrong. The CDR3 is made up of 14 amino acids. The V gene's germline CDR1 is SEHNR and CDR2 FQNEAQ (reference sequence). The CDR3 bases are TGTGCCAGCAGCTTGCTAGGGGGCTCCTACGAGCAGTACTTC. Its protein product is CASSLLGGSYEQYF.